This T cell receptor beta chain came from a study of CD8 T cells in ankylosing spondylitis. Broader study findings: Relatively rare in peripheral blood, disease-linked clones were also CD8+. Blood of patients with ankylosing spondylitis appeared to be characterized by a TCR beta motif of about 8 highly homologous variants.

This CDR3 has 14 residues. Germline CDR1 is GTSNPN and CDR2 is SVGIG (reference sequence). Trimming took 2 bases from V and 5 from J; bases not matched to a gene: 6. This clonotype has only a few counts. What it binds is not known. Each TCR beta library was made by quantitative 5'-RACE that incorporated molecular barcodes. TCRdb re-called the 5' RACE reads with MiXCR, one entry per CDR3 protein. The sample gives around 770,000 distinct CDR3 sequences, around 20% of which show up once; under 20% is in the top ten. The chain couples TRBV30 to TRBJ1-1; 9 bases are shared with TRBD1. This TCR was recovered from a male donor with ankylosing spondylitis. The sample taken for sequencing was blood, either unsorted or a sorted T cell fraction (not recorded which). CDR3 amino acids: CAWSLQGALTEAFF. The CDR3 region has the DNA TGTGCCTGGAGTCTACAGGGGGCGTTGACTGAAGCTTTCTTT.